This TCR beta chain originates from a study of control samples from healthy donors and cancer patients. With 6 bases removed from V and 5 bases from J, the gap between germline ends came to 7 bases. Germline loops: CDR1 MDHEN, CDR2 SYDVKM. This CDR3 has 11 amino acids. Sequencing used immunoSEQ multiplex PCR; TCRdb keeps in-frame clones, though not all of them. The table shows about 70,000 clones, with roughly 82% occurring only once. The gene calls are TRBV28 and TRBJ1-1; D is undetermined. Sequences were obtained from PBMCs. This TCR was sampled from a woman between 45 and 65 years old with lung cancer. CDR3 sequence (DNA): TGTGCCAGCAGGTGGGGAACTGAAGCTTTCTTT. Translating gives CASRWGTEAFF.